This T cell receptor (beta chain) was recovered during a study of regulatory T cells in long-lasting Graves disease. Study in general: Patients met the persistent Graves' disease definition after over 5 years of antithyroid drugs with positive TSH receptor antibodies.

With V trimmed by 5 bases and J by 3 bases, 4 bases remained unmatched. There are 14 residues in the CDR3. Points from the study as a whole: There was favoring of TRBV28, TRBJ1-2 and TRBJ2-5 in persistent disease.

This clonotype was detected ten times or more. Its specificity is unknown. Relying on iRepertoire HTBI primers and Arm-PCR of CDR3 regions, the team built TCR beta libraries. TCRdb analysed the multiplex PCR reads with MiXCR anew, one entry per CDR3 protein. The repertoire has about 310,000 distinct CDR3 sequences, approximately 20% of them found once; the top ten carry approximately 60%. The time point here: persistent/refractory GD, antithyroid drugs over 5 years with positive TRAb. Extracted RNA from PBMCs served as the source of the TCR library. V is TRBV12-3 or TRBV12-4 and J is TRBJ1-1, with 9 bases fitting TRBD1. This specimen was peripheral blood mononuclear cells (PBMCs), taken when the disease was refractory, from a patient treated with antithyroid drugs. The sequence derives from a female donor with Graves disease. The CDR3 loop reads CASSRQGGDTEAFF. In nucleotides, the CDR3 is TGTGCCAGCAGTAGACAGGGGGGAGACACTGAAGCTTTCTTT.